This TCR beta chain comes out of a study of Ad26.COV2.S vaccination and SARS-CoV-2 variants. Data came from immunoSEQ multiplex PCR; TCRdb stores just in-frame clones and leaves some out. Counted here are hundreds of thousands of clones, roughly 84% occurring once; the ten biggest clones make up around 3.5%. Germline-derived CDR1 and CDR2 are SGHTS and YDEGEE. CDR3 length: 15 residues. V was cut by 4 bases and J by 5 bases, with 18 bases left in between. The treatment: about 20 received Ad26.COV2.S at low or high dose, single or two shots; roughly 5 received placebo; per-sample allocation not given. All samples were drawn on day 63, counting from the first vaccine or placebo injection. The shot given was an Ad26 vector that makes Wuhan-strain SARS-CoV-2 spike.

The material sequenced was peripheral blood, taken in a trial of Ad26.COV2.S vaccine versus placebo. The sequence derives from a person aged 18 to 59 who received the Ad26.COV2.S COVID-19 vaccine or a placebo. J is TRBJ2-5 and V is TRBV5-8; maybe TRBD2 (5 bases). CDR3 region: CASSAATRQRETQYF. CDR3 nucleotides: TGTGCCAGCAGCGCGGCGACAAGGCAGCGGGAGACCCAGTACTTC.